These 27 T cell receptor beta chains were all obtained from the same sample, sequenced in a study of PD-1 blockade in mismatch repair-deficient tumors. TCRdb keeps only in-frame clones here, not all; method: immunoSEQ multiplex PCR. The sample contains more than 95,000 clones, 85% to 90% of which appear only once. The source was peripheral blood, collected 44 weeks after starting pembrolizumab. These receptors all come from an adult with mismatch repair-deficient cancer.

V gene TRBV29-1 combines with J gene TRBJ2-1; the match to TRBD1 covers 7 bases. The V gene end was trimmed by 4 bases and the J gene end by 4 bases; junction bases not matched to a gene: 10. CDR3 length: 15 residues. The germline V gene has CDR1 SQVTM and CDR2 ANQGSEA. DNA for the CDR3: TGCAGCGTTGTAGGTCAGGGGGTGTTTTACAATGAGCAGTTCTTC. This sequence encodes CSVVGQGVFYNEQFF.

This clone has just one count. This chain uses TRBV5-1 with TRBJ1-1, with no clear D. Germline CDR1 and CDR2: SGHRS and YFSETQ. The germline V and J ends were trimmed by 4 bases and 0 bases, with 13 bases remaining between them. This CDR3 comprises 15 residues. The CDR3 nucleotides read TGCGCCAGCAGCCCCTTGCGATCCTTGAACACTGAAGCTTTCTTT. Its translation: CASSPLRSLNTEAFF.

The V call is TRBV15, the J call TRBJ1-5, with D unresolved. CDR3 length: 14 amino acids. Per germline, CDR1 LNHNV and CDR2 YYDKDF (reference sequence). With 5 bases removed from V and 3 bases from J, the gap between germline ends came to 11 bases. CDR3 loop: CATSARGSNQPQHF. In DNA, the CDR3 is TGTGCCACCAGCGCCCGGGGTTCCAATCAGCCCCAGCATTTT.

This chain's CDR3 is CSVGSGTDTQYF. The CDR3 coding sequence is TGCAGCGTTGGTTCTGGCACAGATACGCAGTATTTT. The chain carries TRBV29-1 and TRBJ2-3; unclear D gene. V lost 4 bases and J lost 1, with 6 bases in between. CDR1 and CDR2 (germline): SQVTM, ANQGSEA. The CDR3 loop spans 12 amino acids.

The chain carries TRBV19 and TRBJ1-4, with a tentative D call TRBD1 (6 bases). V was clipped by 5 bases and J by 8 bases, with 18 bases between them. Germline assignment: CDR1 LNHDA and CDR2 SQIVND (reference sequence). This CDR3 is 15 amino acids long. The CDR3 is CASSLGGAGEEKLFF. The CDR3 coding sequence is TGTGCCAGTAGTTTAGGAGGTGCAGGGGAGGAAAAACTGTTTTTT.

The chain couples TRBV27 to TRBJ2-5; 8 bases map to TRBD2. The CDR3 contains 13 residues. Germline V gene data show CDR1 as MNHEY and CDR2 as SMNVEV (reference sequence). The V segment lost 5 bases and the J segment 3 bases; nucleotides outside the gene matches: 2. CDR3 protein: CASSPTSEETQYF. CDR3 nucleotide sequence: TGTGCCAGCAGTCCGACTAGCGAAGAGACCCAGTACTTC.

The chain is built from TRBV30 and TRBJ2-1; 10 nucleotides line up with TRBD2. Looked up from germline, CDR1 is GTSNPN and CDR2 is SVGIG (reference sequence). The V segment lost 2 bases and the J segment 5 bases; nucleotides outside the gene matches: 6. The CDR3 loop spans 15 amino acids. The chain's CDR3 is CAWSTGTSAHNEQFF. CDR3 DNA: TGTGCCTGGAGTACCGGGACTAGCGCTCACAATGAGCAGTTCTTC.

The CDR3 DNA is TGTGCCAGCAGCTTATTTGCGGGTTTCAACACAGATACGCAGTATTTT. This gives the protein CASSLFAGFNTDTQYF. J is TRBJ2-3 and V is TRBV11-1; perhaps TRBD2 as D (5 bases). CDR1 is SGHAT, CDR2 FQDESV, per germline (reference sequence). The V gene lost 2 bases and the J gene lost 2 bases, with 14 bases spanning the gap. The CDR3 length is 16 residues.

The rearrangement joins TRBV11-2 to TRBJ2-1; D is perhaps TRBD2 (6 bases). Trimming pared 2 bases from V and 4 bases from J, leaving 12 bases between. CDR1 is SGHAT and CDR2 is FQNNGV in the germline V gene. The CDR3 is 15 amino acids. The CDR3 DNA reads TGTGCCAGCAGCTTAACAGCGGGCGGATACAATGAGCAGTTCTTC. The encoded protein is CASSLTAGGYNEQFF.

In DNA, the CDR3 is TGTGCCAGCAGCTGGACAGGGGAGACCCAGTACTTC. This gives the protein CASSWTGETQYF. The rearrangement joins TRBV5-6 to TRBJ2-5; 8 nucleotides align to TRBD1. V was pared by 3 bases and J by 5 bases, with 0 bases of the junction left unmatched. Germline lookup yields CDR1 SGHDT and CDR2 YYEEEE. The CDR3 consists of 12 residues.

The chain has TRBV28 and TRBJ1-5, with D uncertain. Per the germline V gene, CDR1 is MDHEN and CDR2 is SYDVKM. The CDR3 consists of 16 residues. Trimming stripped 6 bases from V and 1 base from J, with 16 bases between. CDR3 nucleotides: TGTGCCAGCAGGTGGGCGGCGGATGGCAGCAATCAGCCCCAGCATTTT. Translated, it gives CASRWAADGSNQPQHF.

V usage is TRBV30 and J usage is TRBJ2-1; 8 nucleotides align to TRBD2. The germline V gene encodes CDR1 GTSNPN and CDR2 SVGIG (reference sequence). The CDR3 sequence is 14 residues long. J was trimmed by 7 bases and V by 4 bases; bases with no gene match: 9. The CDR3, as DNA: TGTGCCTGGAAAACCATAGCGGGATCTAATGAGCAGTTCTTC. It codes for CAWKTIAGSNEQFF.

The chain joins TRBV9 to TRBJ2-2; the match to TRBD1 covers 8 bases. Germline V gives CDR1 SGDLS, CDR2 YYNGEE. Unmatched junction bases numbered 18, after V lost 3 bases and J lost 2 bases. The CDR3 totals 20 residues. DNA for the CDR3: TGTGCCAGCAGCGATATACGACAGGGGTCAAACGCTAAAAACACCGGGGAGCTGTTTTTT. Residues: CASSDIRQGSNAKNTGELFF.

The CDR3 spells CASSQDTGGGYNEQFF. The DNA of the CDR3 is TGCGCCAGCAGCCAAGATACGGGAGGGGGGTACAATGAGCAGTTCTTC. The V call is TRBV4-3, the J call TRBJ2-1; 8 bases map to TRBD2. CDR3 length: 16 amino acids. The V segment lost 0 bases and the J segment 4 bases; nucleotides outside the gene matches: 5. The germline V gene has CDR1 LGHNA and CDR2 YSLEER.

The genes are TRBV10-2 and TRBJ2-7; D is perhaps TRBD2 (5 bases). The ends were cut back, 6 bases at V and 4 bases at J, with 13 bases in the middle. The CDR3 spans 13 residues. The germline gives CDR1 WSHSY, CDR2 SAAADI. In DNA, the CDR3 is TGCGCCAGCAGCGAGGGTCTATCGTACGAGCAGTACTTC. It encodes CASSEGLSYEQYF.

The chain recombines TRBV15 with TRBJ2-7, with D possibly matching TRBD2 (5 bases). With 0 bases removed from V and 6 bases from J, the gap between germline ends came to 6 bases. The V gene's germline CDR1 is LNHNV and CDR2 YYDKDF (reference sequence). This CDR3 is built from 12 residues. This CDR3 is CATSREGSEQYF. Here the CDR3 DNA reads TGTGCCACCAGCAGAGAAGGGAGCGAGCAGTACTTC.

The chain couples TRBV30 to TRBJ2-7, with 7 bases matching TRBD1. The CDR3 is 15 amino acids. Germline lookup yields CDR1 GTSNPN and CDR2 SVGIG (reference sequence). Trimming cost V 2 bases and J 4 bases; bases outside gene matches: 11. In nucleotides, the CDR3 is TGTGCCTGGAGTAAACACCGAGACAGGGTTTACGAGCAGTACTTC. It yields the protein CAWSKHRDRVYEQYF.

This chain uses TRBV4-1 with TRBJ1-1, with D tentatively TRBD1 (5 bases). V was shortened by 4 bases and J by 4 bases, with 10 bases between the two germline ends. The germline gives CDR1 MGHRA, CDR2 YSYEKL. The CDR3 is 13 amino acids. The CDR3 loop reads CASSRGVGTEAFF. CDR3 bases: TGCGCCAGCAGCCGGGGGGTGGGCACTGAAGCTTTCTTT.

This chain connects TRBV19 to TRBJ2-3; D is perhaps TRBD2 (5 bases). There are 14 residues in the CDR3. CDR1 is LNHDA, CDR2 SQIVND, per germline (reference sequence). V lost 4 bases and J lost 0, with 8 bases in between. The CDR3 DNA sequence: TGTGCCAGTAGTACGCGGACTAGCACAGATACGCAGTATTTT. This sequence encodes CASSTRTSTDTQYF. The variable domain in full, completed from reference TRBV19 and TRBJ2-3, reads DGGITQSPKYLFRKEGQNVTLSCEQNLNHDAMYWYRQDPGQGLRLIYYSQIVNDFQKGDIAEGYSVSREKKESFPLTVTSAQKNPTAFYLCASSTRTSTDTQYFGPGTRLTVL.

The chain combines TRBV9 with TRBJ2-1; 11 nucleotides line up with TRBD1. Germline trimming cut 6 bases from V and 6 bases from J; bases unmatched to any gene: 8. Germline loops: CDR1 SGDLS, CDR2 YYNGEE. CDR3 length equals 15 residues. This CDR3 is CASTFGQGASNEQFF. DNA for the CDR3: TGTGCCAGCACCTTCGGACAGGGGGCCTCCAATGAGCAGTTCTTC.

V is TRBV6-6 and J is TRBJ2-7; 8 bases match TRBD2. V was pared by 5 bases and J by 0 bases, with 9 bases of the junction left unmatched. The CDR3 loop spans 16 amino acids. Germline values: CDR1 MNHNY, CDR2 SVGAGI (reference sequence). The CDR3 nucleotides read TGTGCCAGCAGTCGAACACTAGCGGCGAGCTCCTACGAGCAGTACTTC. This codes for CASSRTLAASSYEQYF.

This clone was seen a few times. The V gene is TRBV2, the J gene TRBJ2-1, with 11 bases that match TRBD2. The ends lost 4 bases at V and 5 bases at J; junction bases unmatched: 4. In germline, CDR1 is SNHLY, CDR2 FYNNEI. CDR3 size: 15 residues. The CDR3 spells CASSAPLAGDNEQFF. As DNA, the CDR3 is TGTGCCAGCAGTGCCCCACTAGCGGGAGACAATGAGCAGTTCTTC.

The gene calls are TRBV7-9 and TRBJ1-5; no clear D. With 6 bases removed from V and 6 bases from J, the gap between germline ends came to 9 bases. Germline loops: CDR1 SEHNR, CDR2 FQNEAQ (reference sequence). This CDR3 has 12 residues. CDR3 region: CASSLSFQPQHF. The CDR3 region has the DNA TGTGCCAGCAGTCTGTCGTTTCAGCCCCAGCATTTT.

The rearrangement links TRBV7-9 to TRBJ2-7; D may be TRBD1 (6 bases). The CDR3 consists of 16 residues. Germline V gene lookup returns CDR1 SEHNR and CDR2 FQNEAQ (reference sequence). V was trimmed by 5 bases and J by 1 base, leaving 18 bases between them. The CDR3 DNA follows: TGTGCCAGCAGCCCCCTAGGCAGGGGTGGATCCTACGAGCAGTACTTC. It encodes CASSPLGRGGSYEQYF.

The chain combines TRBV6-5 with TRBJ2-7; the D is unclear. Trimming removed 0 bases at V and 2 bases at J, with 8 bases between. Germline V gives CDR1 MNHEY, CDR2 SVGAGI. This CDR3 contains 14 residues. CDR3 amino acids: CASSYSRQTYEQYF. DNA for the CDR3: TGTGCCAGCAGTTACTCTCGGCAGACCTACGAGCAGTACTTC.

J is TRBJ1-2 and V is TRBV7-8; a weak D match, TRBD1 (6 bases). Trimming removed 6 bases at V and 4 bases at J, with 12 bases between. Germline lookup yields CDR1 SGHVS and CDR2 FQNEAQ. The CDR3 consists of 13 residues. Here the CDR3 DNA reads TGTGCCAGCAGTAAGGACAGCAGCTATGGCTACACCTTC. It codes for CASSKDSSYGYTF.

In this sample, this clone turned up a few times. The rearrangement links TRBV11-3 to TRBJ2-7, with 8 bases identical to TRBD1. Germline V gene lookup returns CDR1 SGHNT and CDR2 YENEEA. This CDR3 is 13 amino acids long. V shed 6 bases, J shed 4 bases, and the junction held 5 bases outside the gene matches. CDR3 DNA sequence: TGTGCCAGCAGTCGTGACAGGGGTTACGAGCAGTACTTC. The encoded protein is CASSRDRGYEQYF. Filled out from reference TRBV11-3 and TRBJ2-7, the complete variable domain reads EAGVVQSPRYKIIEKKQPVAFWCNPISGHNTLYWYLQNLGQGPELLIRYENEEAVDDSQLPKDRFSAERLKGVDSTLKIQPAELGDSAVYLCASSRDRGYEQYFGPGTRLTVT.